This T cell receptor beta chain was captured in a study of T cells in Graves' hyperthyroidism and ophthalmopathy. Study summary: Peripheral blood sampling occurred at initial diagnosis, before any treatment. Overall study findings and caveats: Most thyroid clonotypes expanded above 0.001 appeared in blood too.

Patients showing uncontrolled infection, other autoimmune disease, pregnancy or lactation were ineligible. Diagnosis relied on clinical symptoms, serum thyroxine and TRAb, thyroid ultrasound and orbital computed tomography. Note on this clonotype: Antigen specificity is unknown.

Template material for amplifying TCR beta CDR3 regions consisted of RNA transcripts. First-round RT-PCR targeting the TCR CDR3 was performed with the HTBI primer set. A single record per CDR3 protein comes from TCRdb applying MiXCR to the multiplex PCR reads. This table has hundreds of thousands of distinct CDR3 sequences, 38% appearing once. The sequence was obtained from a man between 18 and 29 years old with Graves' hyperthyroidism. Sequencing was performed on blood.

DNA of the CDR3: TGTGCCAGCAGTAAGCGACACCGGGCAAACACTGAAGCTTTCTTT. This sequence encodes CASSKRHRANTEAFF. This chain joins TRBV12-3 or TRBV12-4 and TRBJ1-1; D ambiguous. Trimming left V 5 bases short and J 2 bases short, with 15 bases between. This CDR3 has 15 residues.